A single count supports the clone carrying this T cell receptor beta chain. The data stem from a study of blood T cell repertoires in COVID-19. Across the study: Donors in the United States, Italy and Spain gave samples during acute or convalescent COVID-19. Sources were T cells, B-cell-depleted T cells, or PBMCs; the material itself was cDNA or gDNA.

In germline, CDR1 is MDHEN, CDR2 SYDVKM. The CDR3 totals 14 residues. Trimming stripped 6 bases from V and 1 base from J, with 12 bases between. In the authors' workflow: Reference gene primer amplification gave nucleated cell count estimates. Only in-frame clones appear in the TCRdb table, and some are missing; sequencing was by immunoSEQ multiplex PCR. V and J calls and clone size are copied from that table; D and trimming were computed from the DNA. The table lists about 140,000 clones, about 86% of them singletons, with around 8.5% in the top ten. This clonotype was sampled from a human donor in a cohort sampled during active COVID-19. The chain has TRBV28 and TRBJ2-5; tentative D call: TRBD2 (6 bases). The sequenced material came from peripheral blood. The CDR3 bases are TGTGCCAGCAGCCGGGACTCTTCCCAAGAGACCCAGTACTTC. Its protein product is CASSRDSSQETQYF. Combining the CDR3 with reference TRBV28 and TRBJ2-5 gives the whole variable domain DVKVTQSSRYLVKRTGEKVFLECVQDMDHENMFWYRQDPGLGLRLIYFSYDVKMKEKGDIPEGYSVSREKKERFSLILESASTNQTSMYLCASSRDSSQETQYFGPGTRLLVL.